A selection of T cell receptor beta chains follows, all from one sample in a study of cytomegalovirus exposure and HLA in healthy donors. TCRdb's table, derived via immunoSEQ multiplex PCR, lists solely in-frame clones and lacks some. The sample consists of 95,000 to 150,000 clones, 72% of them appearing once. What was sequenced was PBMCs. The receptors were sampled from a man aged 30 to 39 in good health and CMV-seronegative. CDR3s include the opening cysteine and the closing phenylalanine or tryptophan. D genes are given only for firm matches. The listing skips clone size in some rows; elsewhere it reads once, few, many or a size class.

>-|TRBV19|-|TRBJ2-5
TGTGCCAGTAGTATTAGAGCGGGTTCTAAAGAGACCCAGTACTTC
CASSIRAGSKETQYF
>TRBD1|TRBV5-6|few|TRBJ1-1
TGTGCCAGCACCCCAGGGGGCGCGACTGAAGCTTTCTTT
CASTPGGATEAFF
>TRBD1|TRBV28|few|TRBJ1-2
TGTGCCAGCAGTCCGGGCGGGACAGTCGCTAACTATGGCTACACCTTC
CASSPGGTVANYGYTF
>-|TRBV6-1|-|TRBJ1-6
TGTGCCAGCAGCCCCCGAGGCGAGGATTCACCCCTCCACTTT
CASSPRGEDSPLHF
>TRBD2|TRBV7-2|-|TRBJ2-7
TGTGCCAGCAGCTTTTCTAGCGGTGCCTACGAGCAGTACTTC
CASSFSSGAYEQYF
>TRBD2|TRBV5-1|-|TRBJ2-2
TGCGCCAGCAGTTATCTAGCGGGGGGCAACACCGGGGAGCTGTTTTTT
CASSYLAGGNTGELFF
>-|TRBV28|-|TRBJ1-5
TGTGCGAGCAAGGGTTGGACGGGACAGCCCCAGCATTTT
CASKGWTGQPQHF
>TRBD1|TRBV18|few|TRBJ1-2
TGTGCCAGCTCACCGATGACAGGGGAAGACTATGGCTACACCTTC
CASSPMTGEDYGYTF
>TRBD1|TRBV5-1|-|TRBJ2-7
TGCGCCAGCAGCCGGGACAGCACCTACGAGCAGTACTTC
CASSRDSTYEQYF
>TRBD2|TRBV27|-|TRBJ2-7
TGTGCCAGCAGTTTGCGGGGGGCCGGCTACGAGCAGTACTTC
CASSLRGAGYEQYF
>TRBD1|TRBV15|-|TRBJ1-5
TGTGCCACCAGCAGCGGGGACAGGGGGAGACGGCCCCAGCATTTT
CATSSGDRGRRPQHF
>-|TRBV20-1|-|TRBJ2-1
TGCAGTGGCGGGACCTACAATGAGCAGTTCTTC
CSGGTYNEQFF
>-|TRBV28|few|TRBJ2-4
TGTGCCAGCAATCCGTCGGACATCCTAGCCAAAAACATTCAGTACTTC
CASNPSDILAKNIQYF
>-|TRBV13|once|TRBJ2-5
TGTGCCAGCAGCTTAGACAGGCCCCAAGAGACCCAGTACTTC
CASSLDRPQETQYF
>-|TRBV29-1|-|TRBJ2-3
TGCAGCGTTGGTTGGGAGACAGATACGCAGTATTTT
CSVGWETDTQYF
>TRBD2|TRBV11-2|-|TRBJ2-3
TGTGCCAGCAGCTTTTACGGGGGGTCAGATACGCAGTATTTT
CASSFYGGSDTQYF
>-|TRBV10-1|-|TRBJ1-5
TGCGCCAGTAGTGAGTCGCGGGGGCTCCCATATAGCAATCAGCCCCAGCATTTT
CASSESRGLPYSNQPQHF
>TRBD2|TRBV5-1|-|TRBJ2-1
TGCGCCAGGGACCCGACTAGCGGGGGACCACGGTTTTACAATGAGCAGTTCTTC
CARDPTSGGPRFYNEQFF